Each of the 11 T cell receptor beta chains below was sequenced from the same sample in a study of identical twins. TCRdb re-called the 5' RACE reads with MiXCR, one entry per CDR3 protein. This table has approximately 220,000 distinct CDR3 sequences, around 6.9% appearing once. The same data also contributed to another study, on yellow fever vaccine responses in identical twins.

The sequenced material came from memory (CD45RO+) T cells sorted from blood. The receptor source for this set is a woman aged 18-29 years in good health.

The chain employs TRBV12-3 or TRBV12-4 and TRBJ1-1, with TRBD1 as a possible D gene (6 bases). V lost 5 bases to trimming and J lost 10 bases, with 17 bases between them. The CDR3 runs 13 residues. DNA of the CDR3: TGTGCCAGCAGTCCATCTTCTCCAGGGGCAGCTTTCTTT. It codes for CASSPSSPGAAFF.

The gene calls are TRBV4-2 and TRBJ1-5; TRBD1 agrees at 9 bases. CDR1 and CDR2 from the germline V gene are LGHNA and YNFKEQ. This CDR3 comprises 14 residues. V gave up 5 bases and J gave up 7 bases; unmatched junction bases: 6. CDR3 coding DNA: TGTGCCAGCAGCTCTGGACAGGGGAGCCAGCCCCAGCATTTT. Encoded protein: CASSSGQGSQPQHF.

This clonotype was recorded a few times. This chain links TRBV12-3 or TRBV12-4 with TRBJ1-4; maybe TRBD1 (6 bases). V dropped 6 bases and J dropped 3 bases, with 14 bases sitting between them. The length of the CDR3 is 15 residues. CDR3 region: CASRPEGVANEKLFF. CDR3 nucleotide sequence: TGTGCCAGCAGGCCCGAGGGGGTTGCTAATGAAAAACTGTTTTTT.

The rearrangement joins TRBV29-1 to TRBJ2-5; 7 bases align to TRBD2. Germline V gene lookup returns CDR1 SQVTM and CDR2 ANQGSEA. With V trimmed by 2 bases and J by 5 bases, 11 bases remained unmatched. The CDR3 contains 15 residues. CDR3 DNA sequence: TGCAGCGTTGAAAAGTGGCGGGAGAAGTTGGAGACCCAGTACTTC. Amino acids: CSVEKWREKLETQYF. Complete variable domain (other parts from reference TRBV29-1 and TRBJ2-5): SAVISQKPSRDICQRGTSLTIQCQVDSQVTMMFWYRQQPGQSLTLIATANQGSEATYESGFVIDKFPISRPNLTFSTLTVSNMSPEDSSIYLCSVEKWREKLETQYFGPGTRLLVL.

The chain links TRBV7-9 to TRBJ2-7; 7 bases match TRBD2. CDR3 length: 17 residues. The germline V gene encodes CDR1 SEHNR and CDR2 FQNEAQ (reference sequence). The V segment lost 5 bases and the J segment 6 bases; nucleotides outside the gene matches: 19. The CDR3 region has the DNA TGTGCCAGCAGCCCCCCCCAAATTGGCGGGAGACCTTCCGAGCAGTACTTC. Protein: CASSPPQIGGRPSEQYF.

The table lists this clonotype with many counts. The V call is TRBV7-8, the J call TRBJ2-1; D is unresolved. The germline V and J ends were trimmed by 3 bases and 0 bases, with 12 bases remaining between them. Germline-derived CDR1 and CDR2 are SGHVS and FQNEAQ. CDR3 length: 16 residues. The CDR3 here is CASSLRPVSSYNEQFF. The CDR3 nucleotides are TGTGCCAGCAGCTTGAGACCAGTAAGCTCCTACAATGAGCAGTTCTTC.

The sample holds a few counts of this clonotype. The gene calls are TRBV29-1 and TRBJ1-2; D ambiguous. Germline assignment: CDR1 SQVTM and CDR2 ANQGSEA. CDR3 size: 9 residues. V was clipped by 8 bases and J by 8 bases, with 9 bases between them. The CDR3 coding sequence is TGCAGCTTTATTTCCGGCTACACCTTC. Translation gives CSFISGYTF.

The chain uses TRBV14 and TRBJ1-3; no definite D call. This CDR3 region has 16 residues. V lost 4 bases and J lost 0, with 13 bases in between. Germline assignment: CDR1 SGHDN and CDR2 FVKESK. The CDR3, as DNA: TGTGCCAGCAGCCCTCGGACCGCGCTCTCTGGAAACACCATATATTTT. This codes for CASSPRTALSGNTIYF.

The V gene is TRBV6-1, the J gene TRBJ1-1; 8 bases map to TRBD1. The CDR3 is 20 residues long. Germline assignment: CDR1 MNHNS and CDR2 SASEGT. Germline trimming cut 3 bases from V and 0 bases from J; bases unmatched to any gene: 18. CDR3 nucleotides: TGTGCCAGCAGTGATGGGACAGGAATAAACACAAAGCAAATGAACACTGAAGCTTTCTTT. Translated, it gives CASSDGTGINTKQMNTEAFF.

V usage is TRBV5-1 and J usage is TRBJ2-7, with D perhaps matching TRBD1 (6 bases). The CDR3 is made up of 15 amino acids. V was trimmed by 6 bases and J by 3 bases, leaving 19 bases between them. Germline values: CDR1 SGHRS, CDR2 YFSETQ. The CDR3 protein is CASTFKGVGGYEQYF. CDR3 DNA sequence: TGCGCCAGCACATTCAAGGGGGTAGGGGGCTACGAGCAGTACTTC.

This clonotype occurred many times. The V gene is TRBV10-3, the J gene TRBJ2-3; 12 bases agree with TRBD2. Per germline, CDR1 ENHRY and CDR2 SYGVKD. V was pared by 4 bases and J by 1 base, with 3 bases of the junction left unmatched. The CDR3 has 16 amino acids. In DNA form, the CDR3 reads TGTGCCATCAGTGTTGGGACTAGCGGGCGCACAGATACGCAGTATTTT. Protein product: CAISVGTSGRTDTQYF.